This T cell receptor (beta chain) comes out of a study of control samples from healthy donors and cancer patients. The protocol was immunoSEQ multiplex PCR, while the TCRdb copy is restricted to in-frame clones and leaves out a portion. The listing contains fewer than 200,000 clones. CDR3 length: 15 amino acids. V was cut by 5 bases and J by 2 bases, with 16 bases left in between. Germline CDR1 and CDR2: MNHEY and SVGAGI. This clonotype was sampled from a woman aged 25 to 39 in good health. The sequenced material came from blood. This sequence joins TRBV6-5 and TRBJ2-7, with D perhaps being TRBD1 or TRBD2 (6 bases each). The CDR3 reads CASSPRRGSPYEQYF. CDR3 sequence (DNA): TGTGCCAGCAGTCCCCGGAGGGGGTCCCCCTACGAGCAGTACTTC.